The 18 T cell receptor beta chains below were found in one sample sequenced in a study of shared clonotypes between healthy human individuals. The protocol was immunoSEQ multiplex PCR, while the TCRdb copy is restricted to in-frame clones and leaves out a portion. The table lists about 1.1 million clones, around 78% of them singletons. The sequencing input was memory CD4+ T cells from PBMCs. As for subset: CD45RA-negative fraction. The source is a man between 18 and 29 years old in good health. Some clones in this sample may be carry-over from other donors' samples.

To note about this clone: The likely explanation is a read error, given a far larger clone one base away. The identical CDR3 is also encoded by other nucleotide sequences in the sample. The rearrangement uses TRBV4-3 and TRBJ2-3; D may be TRBD2 (5 bases). This CDR3 has 16 residues. V shed 3 bases and J shed 0 bases, with 13 bases lying between them. Germline CDR1 reads LGHNA; CDR2 reads YSLEER. In nucleotides, the CDR3 is TGCGCCAGCAGCCAGCGGGCTGCCGCTAGCACAGATACGCAGTATTTT. This codes for CASSQRAAASTDTQYF.

The chain joins TRBV10-3 to TRBJ2-1; perhaps TRBD1 as D (6 bases). Trimming stripped 5 bases from V and 8 bases from J, with 13 bases between. Germline CDR1 and CDR2: ENHRY and SYGVKD. This CDR3 has 13 amino acids. The CDR3: CAISSQGWDEQFF. DNA for the CDR3: TGTGCCATCAGTTCCCAGGGGTGGGATGAGCAGTTCTTC.

The chain carries TRBV30 and TRBJ2-5, with D possibly being TRBD2 (6 bases). Germline CDR1 reads GTSNPN; CDR2 reads SVGIG (reference sequence). V shed 5 bases and J shed 5 bases, with 18 bases lying between them. CDR3 size: 14 residues. The CDR3 region has the DNA TGTGCCTGGGAAGGACTAACCCTCCGGGAGACCCAGTACTTC. It translates to CAWEGLTLRETQYF.

V and J are TRBV28 and TRBJ2-2, with TRBD1 as a possible D gene (5 bases). CDR3 length equals 15 residues. Between the trimmed V and J ends, which lost 6 bases and 6 bases, there was a span of 17 bases. CDR1 and CDR2 (germline): MDHEN, SYDVKM. Here the CDR3 reads CASSFPGRAAGELFF. The CDR3 nucleotides are TGTGCCAGCAGCTTCCCCGGCAGGGCTGCCGGGGAGCTGTTTTTT.

The V call is TRBV11-3, the J call TRBJ1-1, with D possibly TRBD1 on 5 matching bases. The CDR3 is made up of 13 amino acids. CDR1 SGHNT and CDR2 YENEEA come from the germline V gene. The V gene lost 5 bases and the J gene lost 1 base, with 8 bases spanning the gap. The CDR3 nucleotides read TGTGCCAGCAGCATACAGGAGAACACTGAAGCTTTCTTT. This translates into CASSIQENTEAFF.

This clone was seen a few times. The gene calls are TRBV30 and TRBJ1-1; 10 bases map to TRBD1. Germline CDR1 is GTSNPN and CDR2 is SVGIG (reference sequence). The trim removed 5 bases at V and 11 bases at J, leaving 8 bases unmatched. The CDR3 runs 12 residues. In DNA, the CDR3 is TGTGCCTGGGGACAGGGGGACGCCTCCGCTTTCTTT. Protein product: CAWGQGDASAFF. Filled out from reference TRBV30 and TRBJ1-1, the complete variable domain reads SQTIHQWPATLVQPVGSPLSLECTVEGTSNPNLYWYRQAAGRGLQLLFYSVGIGQISSEVPQNLSASRPQDRQFILSSKKLLLSDSGFYLCAWGQGDASAFFGQGTRLTVV.

This clone has a count of ten or more. V is TRBV6-1 and J is TRBJ2-2; D is unclear. The CDR3 totals 15 residues. V shed 5 bases and J shed 1 base, with 11 bases lying between them. The germline gives CDR1 MNHNS, CDR2 SASEGT. As DNA, the CDR3 is TGTGCCAGCAGTATTTCCCCCTGGAACACCGGGGAGCTGTTTTTT. Translated, it gives CASSISPWNTGELFF.

This clone has more than one count but fewer than ten. The genes are TRBV11-2 and TRBJ2-3; D may match TRBD1 or TRBD2 (5 bases each). V dropped 1 base and J dropped 6 bases, with 17 bases sitting between them. Germline V gene lookup returns CDR1 SGHAT and CDR2 FQNNGV. This CDR3 comprises 16 residues. The CDR3 is CASSLGGAGSADTQYF. The CDR3 region has the DNA TGTGCCAGCAGCTTAGGAGGGGCAGGGTCTGCGGATACGCAGTATTTT.

The genes are TRBV2 and TRBJ2-7; D gene ambiguous. Germline V lookup: CDR1 SNHLY, CDR2 FYNNEI. The V and J ends lost 6 bases and 0 bases respectively, with 15 bases between them. The CDR3 extends over 15 amino acids. CDR3 protein: CASRPGSGYSYEQYF. CDR3 nucleotide sequence: TGTGCCAGCAGACCCGGGTCCGGTTACTCCTACGAGCAGTACTTC. The entire variable domain, with the rest obtained from reference TRBV2 and TRBJ2-7, is as follows: EPEVTQTPSHQVTQMGQEVILRCVPISNHLYFYWYRQILGQKVEFLVSFYNNEISEKSEIFDDQFSVERPDGSNFTLKIRSTKLEDSAMYFCASRPGSGYSYEQYFGPGTRLTVT.

V is TRBV27 and J is TRBJ1-3; no reliable D call. Trimming removed 8 bases from V and 0 bases from J, with 11 bases in between. CDR1 is MNHEY, CDR2 SMNVEV, per germline (reference sequence). The CDR3 has 14 residues. CDR3 coding DNA: TGTGCCAGCGGTCGATTCGGCTCTGGAAACACCATATATTTT. This gives the protein CASGRFGSGNTIYF.

The chain links TRBV9 to TRBJ1-2; possibly TRBD1 for D (5 bases). The V gene's germline CDR1 is SGDLS and CDR2 YYNGEE. The ends were cut back, 3 bases at V and 5 bases at J, with 8 bases in the middle. This CDR3 comprises 12 residues. CDR3 nucleotides: TGTGCCAGCAGCGAGGGGCGGTATGGCTACACCTTC. Protein product: CASSEGRYGYTF.

The gene calls are TRBV19 and TRBJ2-3, with TRBD1 identical over 8 bases. The germline CDR1 and CDR2 sequences are LNHDA and SQIVND (reference sequence). J gave up 3 bases and V 10 bases, and 9 bases lay outside the gene matches. The CDR3 has 14 residues. Here the CDR3 DNA reads TGTGCCACGCGGAGGACAGGGCGGACAGATACGCAGTATTTT. Amino acid sequence: CATRRTGRTDTQYF.

This clone was found once. The chain links TRBV27 to TRBJ2-3; 9 nucleotides match TRBD2. The CDR3 is 16 amino acids. V dropped 3 bases and J dropped 5; count of bases not matched to a gene: 9. CDR1 is MNHEY and CDR2 is SMNVEV in the germline V gene (reference sequence). The CDR3 reads CASSLRREGRGDTQYF. CDR3 nucleotide sequence: TGTGCCAGCAGTTTGAGGCGGGAGGGCAGGGGAGATACGCAGTATTTT.

The chain has TRBV2 and TRBJ1-5; D uncertain. The CDR3 is made up of 14 amino acids. The V gene's germline CDR1 is SNHLY and CDR2 FYNNEI. The germline V and J ends were trimmed by 5 bases and 3 bases, with 11 bases remaining between them. In DNA form, the CDR3 reads TGTGCCAGCAGTCCGACAAGGAACAATCAGCCCCAGCATTTT. As protein: CASSPTRNNQPQHF.

The chain joins TRBV28 to TRBJ1-5, with TRBD1 as a possible D gene (5 bases). V lost 2 bases and J 3 bases, leaving 8 bases between the germline ends. From germline, CDR1 is MDHEN and CDR2 SYDVKM. CDR3 length equals 14 residues. This CDR3 is CASSLAGTNQPQHF. The CDR3 DNA reads as TGTGCCAGCAGTTTAGCAGGGACCAATCAGCCCCAGCATTTT.

This clone has a handful of counts. V gene TRBV19 combines with J gene TRBJ2-3, with 9 bases matching TRBD2. Germline loops: CDR1 LNHDA, CDR2 SQIVND (reference sequence). V shed 3 bases, J shed 1 base, and the junction held 5 bases outside the gene matches. The CDR3 loop spans 16 amino acids. In DNA, the CDR3 is TGTGCCAGTAGTATGGCCCGGACTAGCGGCACAGATACGCAGTATTTT. Its translation is CASSMARTSGTDTQYF.

The chain carries TRBV11-2 and TRBJ1-2; D is ambiguous. CDR3 length: 15 residues. CDR1 and CDR2 from the germline V gene are SGHAT and FQNNGV. Between the trimmed V and J ends, which lost 1 base and 7 bases, there was a span of 16 bases. CDR3 nucleotides: TGTGCCAGCAGCTTAGGTCCGGGGAATGAGAGTGGCTACACCTTC. This codes for CASSLGPGNESGYTF.

The chain uses TRBV5-1 and TRBJ2-7; D possibly uses TRBD1 or TRBD2 (6 bases each). With 5 bases removed from V and 1 base from J, the gap between germline ends came to 13 bases. Germline V gene lookup returns CDR1 SGHRS and CDR2 YFSETQ. CDR3 length equals 14 residues. CDR3 protein: CASRWGATSYEQYF. CDR3 sequence (DNA): TGCGCCAGCAGATGGGGGGCGACATCCTACGAGCAGTACTTC.